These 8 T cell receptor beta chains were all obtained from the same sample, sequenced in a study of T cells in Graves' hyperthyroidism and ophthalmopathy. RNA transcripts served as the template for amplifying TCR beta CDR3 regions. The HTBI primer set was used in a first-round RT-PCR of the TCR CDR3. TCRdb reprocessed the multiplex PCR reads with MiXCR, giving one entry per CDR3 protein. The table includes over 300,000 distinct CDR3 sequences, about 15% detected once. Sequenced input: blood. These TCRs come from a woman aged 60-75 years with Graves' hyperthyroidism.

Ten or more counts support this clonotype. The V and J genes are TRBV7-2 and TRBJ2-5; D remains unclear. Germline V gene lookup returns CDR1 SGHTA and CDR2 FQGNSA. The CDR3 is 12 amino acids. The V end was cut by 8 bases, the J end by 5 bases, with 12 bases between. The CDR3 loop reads CASGPLTETQYF. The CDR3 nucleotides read TGTGCCAGCGGACCGCTGACGGAGACCCAGTACTTC.

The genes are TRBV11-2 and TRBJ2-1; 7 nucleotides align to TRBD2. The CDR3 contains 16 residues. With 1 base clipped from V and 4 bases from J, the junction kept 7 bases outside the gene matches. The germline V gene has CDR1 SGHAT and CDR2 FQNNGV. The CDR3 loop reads CASSLAPGLPYNEQFF. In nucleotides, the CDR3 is TGTGCCAGCAGCTTAGCACCGGGACTACCTTACAATGAGCAGTTCTTC.

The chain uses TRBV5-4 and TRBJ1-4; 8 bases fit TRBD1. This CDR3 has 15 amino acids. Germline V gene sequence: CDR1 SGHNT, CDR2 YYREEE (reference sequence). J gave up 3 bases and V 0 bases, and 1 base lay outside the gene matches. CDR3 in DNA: TGTGCCAGCAGCTTGGCAGGGGGCGCTAATGAAAAACTGTTTTTT. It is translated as CASSLAGGANEKLFF.

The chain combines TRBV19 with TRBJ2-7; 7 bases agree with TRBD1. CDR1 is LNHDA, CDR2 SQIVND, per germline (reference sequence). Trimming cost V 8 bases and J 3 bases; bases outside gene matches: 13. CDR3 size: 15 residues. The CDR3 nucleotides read TGTGCCAGTGCGATTTCCGGGACAGCAGTCTACGAGCAGTACTTC. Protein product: CASAISGTAVYEQYF.

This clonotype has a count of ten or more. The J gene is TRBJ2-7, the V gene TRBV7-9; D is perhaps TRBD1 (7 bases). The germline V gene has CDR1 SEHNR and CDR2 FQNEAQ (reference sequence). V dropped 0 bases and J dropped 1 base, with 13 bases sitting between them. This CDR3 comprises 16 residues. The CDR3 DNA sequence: TGTGCCAGCAGCTTAGCGGCGGGACAGAAATCCTACGAGCAGTACTTC. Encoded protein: CASSLAAGQKSYEQYF.

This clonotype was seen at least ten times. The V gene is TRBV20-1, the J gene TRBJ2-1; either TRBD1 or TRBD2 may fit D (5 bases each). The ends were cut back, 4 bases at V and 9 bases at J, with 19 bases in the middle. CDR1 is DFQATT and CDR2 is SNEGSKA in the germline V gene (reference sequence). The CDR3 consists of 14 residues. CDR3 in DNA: TGCAGTGCTAAGCCCCGGGACCGTTTTGGTGAGCAGTTCTTC. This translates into CSAKPRDRFGEQFF.

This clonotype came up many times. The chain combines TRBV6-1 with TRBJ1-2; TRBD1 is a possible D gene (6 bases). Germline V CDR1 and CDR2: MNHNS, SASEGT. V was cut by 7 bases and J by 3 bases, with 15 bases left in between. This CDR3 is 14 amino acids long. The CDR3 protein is CASTQDSLYYGYTF. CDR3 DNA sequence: TGTGCCAGCACCCAGGACAGTTTATACTATGGCTACACCTTC.

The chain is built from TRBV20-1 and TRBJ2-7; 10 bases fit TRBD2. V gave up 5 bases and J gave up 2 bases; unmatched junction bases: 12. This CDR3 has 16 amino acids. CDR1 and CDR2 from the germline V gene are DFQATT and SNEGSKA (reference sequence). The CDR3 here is CSARASGSRGPYEQYF. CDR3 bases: TGCAGTGCTCGGGCTAGCGGGAGTAGAGGGCCCTACGAGCAGTACTTC.